These 7 T cell receptor beta chains came from one sample sequenced in a study of T-cell reconstitution after alpha-beta-depleted transplantation in children. Researchers prepared the TCRbeta library using unique molecular identifiers, the study reports. TCRdb re-analysed the PCR reads in MiXCR, keeping a single row per CDR3 protein. The profile covers approximately 390,000 distinct CDR3 sequences, with about a tenth appearing a single time and nearly 5.5% taken by the ten largest. This sample comprised PBMCs from the stem cell graft donor, obtained from the stem cell graft. The receptors come from a human donor who donated a stem cell graft to a child with acute myeloid leukemia.

CDR3 nucleotide sequence: TGTGCCAGCAGTGCCGGACAGGCGGCTAATCAGCCCCAGCATTTT. It codes for CASSAGQAANQPQHF. The rearrangement links TRBV12-3 or TRBV12-4 to TRBJ1-5; 7 bases align to TRBD1. The trim removed 5 bases at V and 4 bases at J, leaving 8 bases unmatched. The CDR3 contains 15 residues.

A few counts support this clonotype. The chain combines TRBV12-3 or TRBV12-4 with TRBJ1-1; D uncertain. The CDR3 is made up of 15 amino acids. V dropped 3 bases and J dropped 0 bases, with 11 bases sitting between them. CDR3 DNA: TGTGCCAGCAGTTTGGGGAGACGGGTGAACACTGAAGCTTTCTTT. Translating it yields CASSLGRRVNTEAFF.

The chain uses TRBV5-1 and TRBJ2-2; 10 nucleotides match TRBD2. V gave up 4 bases and J gave up 3 bases; unmatched junction bases: 6. Germline lookup yields CDR1 SGHRS and CDR2 YFSETQ. The CDR3 sequence is 16 residues long. The CDR3 here is CASSHRTSGDTGELFF. DNA for the CDR3: TGCGCCAGCAGCCATAGGACTAGCGGAGACACCGGGGAGCTGTTTTTT.

The rearrangement joins TRBV11-2 to TRBJ2-3, with 12 bases lining up with TRBD2. After removal of 0 bases from V and 5 bases from J, the junction contained 6 bases not matched to a gene. Germline CDR1 reads SGHAT; CDR2 reads FQNNGV. The length of the CDR3 is 17 residues. CDR3 sequence: CASSLDPLAGGVDTQYF. Here the CDR3 DNA reads TGTGCCAGCAGCTTAGACCCCCTAGCGGGGGGGGTAGATACGCAGTATTTT.

This clonotype was seen only a few times. The chain is built from TRBV9 and TRBJ2-5; D may be TRBD1 (5 bases). CDR1 and CDR2 (germline): SGDLS, YYNGEE. This CDR3 spans 13 amino acids. The germline V and J ends were trimmed by 5 bases and 1 base, with 9 bases remaining between them. In DNA, the CDR3 is TGTGCCAGCAGTGGGGCTAGCCAAGAGACCCAGTACTTC. Translation: CASSGASQETQYF.

The chain has TRBV27 and TRBJ2-1, with 8 bases lining up with TRBD1. Germline trimming cut 5 bases from V and 9 bases from J; bases unmatched to any gene: 9. Germline assignment: CDR1 MNHEY and CDR2 SMNVEV (reference sequence). The CDR3 spans 14 residues. The CDR3 nucleotides are TGTGCCAGCAGTCTAACGACAGGGGCGGGTGAGCAGTTCTTC. This encodes CASSLTTGAGEQFF.

The chain recombines TRBV15 with TRBJ2-5, with D perhaps matching TRBD2 (6 bases). V was clipped by 8 bases and J by 1 base, with 14 bases between them. CDR1 is LNHNV and CDR2 is YYDKDF in the germline V gene (reference sequence). The CDR3 totals 14 residues. The CDR3 DNA is TGTGCCACCGGGGTGGGGACTTCCCAAGAGACCCAGTACTTC. Translating gives CATGVGTSQETQYF.